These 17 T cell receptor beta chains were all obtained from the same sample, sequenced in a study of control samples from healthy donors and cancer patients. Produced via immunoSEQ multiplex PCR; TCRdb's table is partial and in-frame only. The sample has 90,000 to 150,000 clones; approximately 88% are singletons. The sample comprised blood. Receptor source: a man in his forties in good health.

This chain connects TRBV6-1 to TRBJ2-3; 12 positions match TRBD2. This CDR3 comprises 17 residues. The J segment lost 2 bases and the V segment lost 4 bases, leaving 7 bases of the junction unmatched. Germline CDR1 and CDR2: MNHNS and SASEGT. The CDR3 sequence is CASSGWLAGGVTDTQYF. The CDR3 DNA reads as TGTGCCAGCAGTGGTTGGCTAGCGGGGGGGGTCACAGATACGCAGTATTTT.

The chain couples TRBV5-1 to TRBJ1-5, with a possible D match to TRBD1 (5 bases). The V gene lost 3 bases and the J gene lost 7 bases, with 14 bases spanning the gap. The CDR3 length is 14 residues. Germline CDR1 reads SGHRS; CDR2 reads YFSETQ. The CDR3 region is CASSSGGTDQPQHF. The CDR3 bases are TGCGCCAGCAGCTCTGGAGGGACGGACCAGCCCCAGCATTTT. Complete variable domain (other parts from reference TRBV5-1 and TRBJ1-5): KAGVTQTPRYLIKTRGQQVTLSCSPISGHRSVSWYQQTPGQGLQFLFEYFSETQRNKGNFPGRFSGRQFSNSRSEMNVSTLELGDSALYLCASSSGGTDQPQHFGDGTRLSIL.

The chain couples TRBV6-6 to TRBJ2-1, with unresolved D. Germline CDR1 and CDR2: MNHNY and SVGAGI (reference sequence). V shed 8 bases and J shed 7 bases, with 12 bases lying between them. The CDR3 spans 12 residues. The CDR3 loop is CASSARTNEQFF. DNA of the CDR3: TGTGCCAGCTCTGCTCGTACTAATGAGCAGTTCTTC.

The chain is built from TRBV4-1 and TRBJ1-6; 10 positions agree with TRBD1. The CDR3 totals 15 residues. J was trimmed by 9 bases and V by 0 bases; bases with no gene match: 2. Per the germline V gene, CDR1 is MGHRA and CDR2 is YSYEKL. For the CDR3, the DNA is TGCGCCAGCAGCCAAGATCGGGACAGGGGTTCACCCCTCCACTTT. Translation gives CASSQDRDRGSPLHF.

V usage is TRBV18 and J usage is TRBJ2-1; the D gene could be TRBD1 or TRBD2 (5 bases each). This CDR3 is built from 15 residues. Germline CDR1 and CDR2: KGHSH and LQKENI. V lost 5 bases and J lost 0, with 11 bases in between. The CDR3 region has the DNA TGTGCCAGCTCATGGGACCTGAGCTCCTACAATGAGCAGTTCTTC. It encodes CASSWDLSSYNEQFF. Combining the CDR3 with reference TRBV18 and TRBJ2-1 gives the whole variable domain NAGVMQNPRHLVRRRGQEARLRCSPMKGHSHVYWYRQLPEEGLKFMVYLQKENIIDESGMPKERFSAEFPKEGPSILRIQQVVRGDSAAYFCASSWDLSSYNEQFFGPGTRLTVL.

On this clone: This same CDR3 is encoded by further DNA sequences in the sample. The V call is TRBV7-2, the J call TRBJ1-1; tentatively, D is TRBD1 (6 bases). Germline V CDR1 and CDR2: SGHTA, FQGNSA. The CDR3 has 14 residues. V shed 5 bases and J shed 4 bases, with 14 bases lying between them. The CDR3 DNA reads TGTGCCAGCAGCCTAGGGGGGGCCGGCACTGAAGCTTTCTTT. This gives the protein CASSLGGAGTEAFF. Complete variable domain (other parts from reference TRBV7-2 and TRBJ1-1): GAGVSQSPSNKVTEKGKDVELRCDPISGHTALYWYRQSLGQGLEFLIYFQGNSAPDKSGLPSDRFSAERTGGSVSTLTIQRTQQEDSAVYLCASSLGGAGTEAFFGQGTRLTVV.

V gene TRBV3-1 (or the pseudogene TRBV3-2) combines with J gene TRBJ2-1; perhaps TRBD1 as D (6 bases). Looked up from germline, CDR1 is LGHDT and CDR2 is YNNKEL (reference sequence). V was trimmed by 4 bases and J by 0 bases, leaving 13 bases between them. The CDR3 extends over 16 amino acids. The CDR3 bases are TGTGCCAGCAGCCCTGGACAGTTCTACTCCTACAATGAGCAGTTCTTC. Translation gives CASSPGQFYSYNEQFF.

CDR3 DNA sequence: TGTGCCAGTAGTATAGGGGGGGTGAACACCGGGGAGCTGTTTTTT. This translates into CASSIGGVNTGELFF. V and J are TRBV19 and TRBJ2-2, with D tentatively TRBD2 (6 bases). CDR1 is LNHDA, CDR2 SQIVND, per germline (reference sequence). Trimming pared 1 base from V and 1 base from J, leaving 7 bases between. The CDR3 spans 15 residues.

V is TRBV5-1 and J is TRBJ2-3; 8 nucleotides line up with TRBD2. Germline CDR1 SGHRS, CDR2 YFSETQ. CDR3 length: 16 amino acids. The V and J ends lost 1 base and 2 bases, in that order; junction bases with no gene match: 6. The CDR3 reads CASSLKGSGATDTQYF. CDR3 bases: TGCGCCAGCAGCTTGAAAGGTAGCGGGGCCACAGATACGCAGTATTTT.

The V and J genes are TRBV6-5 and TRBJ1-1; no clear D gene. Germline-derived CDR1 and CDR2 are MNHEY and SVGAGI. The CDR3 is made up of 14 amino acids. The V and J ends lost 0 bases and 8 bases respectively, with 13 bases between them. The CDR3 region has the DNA TGTGCCAGCAGTTACTCGAAGTTAGGCCCCGAAGCTTTCTTT. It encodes CASSYSKLGPEAFF.

CDR3 DNA: TGTGCCAGCAGTTTGGGAACCTACTATGGCTACACCTTC. Translation: CASSLGTYYGYTF. The gene calls are TRBV12-3 or TRBV12-4 and TRBJ1-2; D is ambiguous. This CDR3 has 13 amino acids. Trimming took 3 bases from V and 3 from J, leaving 8 bases between them.

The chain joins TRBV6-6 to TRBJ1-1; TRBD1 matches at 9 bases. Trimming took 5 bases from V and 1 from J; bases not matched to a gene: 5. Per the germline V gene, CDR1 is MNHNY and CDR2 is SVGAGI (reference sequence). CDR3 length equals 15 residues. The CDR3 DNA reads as TGTGCCAGCAGTGACAGGGGGGCTAGGAACACTGAAGCTTTCTTT. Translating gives CASSDRGARNTEAFF.

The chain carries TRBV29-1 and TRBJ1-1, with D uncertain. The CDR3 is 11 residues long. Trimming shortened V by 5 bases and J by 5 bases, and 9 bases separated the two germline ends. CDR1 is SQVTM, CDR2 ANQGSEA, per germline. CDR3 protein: CSVPWGTEAFF. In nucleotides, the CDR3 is TGCAGCGTTCCGTGGGGTACTGAAGCTTTCTTT.

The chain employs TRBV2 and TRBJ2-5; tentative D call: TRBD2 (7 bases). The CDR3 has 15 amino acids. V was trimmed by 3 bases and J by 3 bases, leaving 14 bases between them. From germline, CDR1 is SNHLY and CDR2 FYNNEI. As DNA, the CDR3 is TGTGCCAGCAGTGATCTAGGGGGGGCCGAAGAGACCCAGTACTTC. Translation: CASSDLGGAEETQYF.

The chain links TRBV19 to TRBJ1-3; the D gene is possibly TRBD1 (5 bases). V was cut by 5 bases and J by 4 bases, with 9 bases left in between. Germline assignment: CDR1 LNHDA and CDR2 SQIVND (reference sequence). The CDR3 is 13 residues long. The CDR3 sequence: CASSQGSGNTIYF. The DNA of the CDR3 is TGTGCCAGTAGTCAGGGAAGCGGAAACACCATATATTTT.

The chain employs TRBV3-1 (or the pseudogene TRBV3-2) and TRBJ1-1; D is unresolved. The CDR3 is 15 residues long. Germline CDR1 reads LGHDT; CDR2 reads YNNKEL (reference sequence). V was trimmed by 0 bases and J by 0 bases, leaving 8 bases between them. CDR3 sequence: CASSQDIFMNTEAFF. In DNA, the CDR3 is TGTGCCAGCAGCCAAGACATTTTTATGAACACTGAAGCTTTCTTT.

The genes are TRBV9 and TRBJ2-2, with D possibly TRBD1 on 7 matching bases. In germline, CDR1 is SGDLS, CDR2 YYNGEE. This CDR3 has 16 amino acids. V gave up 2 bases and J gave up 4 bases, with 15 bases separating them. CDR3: CASSVQGGPGTGELFF. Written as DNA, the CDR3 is TGTGCCAGCAGCGTTCAGGGGGGCCCTGGCACCGGGGAGCTGTTTTTT.